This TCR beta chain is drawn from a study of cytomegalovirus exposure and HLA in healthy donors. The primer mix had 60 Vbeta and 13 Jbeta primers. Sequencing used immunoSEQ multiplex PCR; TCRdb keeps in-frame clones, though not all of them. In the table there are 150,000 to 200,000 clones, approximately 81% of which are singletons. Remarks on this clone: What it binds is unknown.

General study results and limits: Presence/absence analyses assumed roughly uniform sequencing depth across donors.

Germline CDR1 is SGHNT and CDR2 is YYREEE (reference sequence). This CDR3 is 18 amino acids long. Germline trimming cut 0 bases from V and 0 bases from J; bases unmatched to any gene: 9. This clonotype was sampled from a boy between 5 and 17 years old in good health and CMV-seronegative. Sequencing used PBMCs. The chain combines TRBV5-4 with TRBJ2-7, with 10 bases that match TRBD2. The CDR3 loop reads CASSLVASGSRSSYEQYF. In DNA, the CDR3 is TGTGCCAGCAGCTTGGTTGCTAGCGGGAGCCGTAGCTCCTACGAGCAGTACTTC.